Sequencing of this TCR beta chain was carried out in a study of cytomegalovirus exposure and HLA in healthy donors. General study points: Sequence variants that were highly shared formed a cluster that was likely a sequencing artifact.

Trimming pared 1 base from V and 3 bases from J, leaving 9 bases between. CDR3 size: 14 residues. Germline assignment: CDR1 SGHRS and CDR2 YFSETQ. On this clone itself: What it binds is unknown.

A multiplex PCR was run with 60 Vbeta primers and 13 Jbeta primers. Assay: immunoSEQ multiplex PCR; the TCRdb copy retains only in-frame clones and omits some. Found here are over 100,000 clones, around three quarters of them singletons; the top ten hold approximately 0.9%. The TCR comes from a woman aged 25 to 39 in good health and CMV-seronegative. V gene TRBV5-1 combines with J gene TRBJ2-3, with a weak D call TRBD2 (6 bases). Source material: PBMCs. The CDR3 coding sequence is TGCGCCAGCAGCTTGTCGGGAGAGACAGATACGCAGTATTTT. It encodes CASSLSGETDTQYF.